The 3 T cell receptor beta chains below all came from one sample that was sequenced in a study of a mutant IDH1 vaccine in newly diagnosed glioma. These receptors' antigens are unknown. The time point denotes: week 5, during vaccination. A single vaccine dose contained 300 ug of mutant IDH1 20-mer peptide, and topical imiquimod was used with it. Sequenced by immunoSEQ multiplex PCR; TCRdb stores in-frame clones only, minus some. The sample yields some 51,000 clones, around four fifths seen once. The sequences come from PBMCs, collected from a glioma patient whose treatment included an IDH1 peptide vaccine. These receptors were taken from a woman between 35 and 50 years old with glioma.

The chain couples TRBV6-4 to TRBJ2-3; the D is unclear. This CDR3 is built from 14 residues. Germline V gives CDR1 MRHNA, CDR2 SNTAGT. The V end lost 3 bases, the J end lost 8 bases, and 15 bases lay between the germline ends. The CDR3 nucleotides read TGTGCCAGCAGTGATTTTCCGTTTTGGGGTACGCAGTATTTT. Its protein product is CASSDFPFWGTQYF.

The rearrangement joins TRBV30 to TRBJ1-6; D not resolved. Trimming pared 0 bases from V and 0 bases from J, leaving 12 bases between. The CDR3 spans 17 residues. In germline, CDR1 is GTSNPN, CDR2 SVGIG (reference sequence). Here the CDR3 reads CAWSVPGVGSYNSPLHF. CDR3 bases: TGTGCCTGGAGTGTACCCGGGGTTGGCTCCTATAATTCACCCCTCCACTTT. The variable domain in full, completed from reference TRBV30 and TRBJ1-6, reads SQTIHQWPATLVQPVGSPLSLECTVEGTSNPNLYWYRQAAGRGLQLLFYSVGIGQISSEVPQNLSASRPQDRQFILSSKKLLLSDSGFYLCAWSVPGVGSYNSPLHFGNGTRLTVT.

CDR3: CSARDLETQYF. The CDR3, as DNA: TGCAGTGCTAGGGATCTGGAGACCCAGTACTTC. The chain uses TRBV20-1 and TRBJ2-5; D unresolved. The CDR3 totals 11 residues. Germline lookup yields CDR1 DFQATT and CDR2 SNEGSKA (reference sequence). Trimming took 3 bases from V and 5 from J, leaving 7 bases between them.